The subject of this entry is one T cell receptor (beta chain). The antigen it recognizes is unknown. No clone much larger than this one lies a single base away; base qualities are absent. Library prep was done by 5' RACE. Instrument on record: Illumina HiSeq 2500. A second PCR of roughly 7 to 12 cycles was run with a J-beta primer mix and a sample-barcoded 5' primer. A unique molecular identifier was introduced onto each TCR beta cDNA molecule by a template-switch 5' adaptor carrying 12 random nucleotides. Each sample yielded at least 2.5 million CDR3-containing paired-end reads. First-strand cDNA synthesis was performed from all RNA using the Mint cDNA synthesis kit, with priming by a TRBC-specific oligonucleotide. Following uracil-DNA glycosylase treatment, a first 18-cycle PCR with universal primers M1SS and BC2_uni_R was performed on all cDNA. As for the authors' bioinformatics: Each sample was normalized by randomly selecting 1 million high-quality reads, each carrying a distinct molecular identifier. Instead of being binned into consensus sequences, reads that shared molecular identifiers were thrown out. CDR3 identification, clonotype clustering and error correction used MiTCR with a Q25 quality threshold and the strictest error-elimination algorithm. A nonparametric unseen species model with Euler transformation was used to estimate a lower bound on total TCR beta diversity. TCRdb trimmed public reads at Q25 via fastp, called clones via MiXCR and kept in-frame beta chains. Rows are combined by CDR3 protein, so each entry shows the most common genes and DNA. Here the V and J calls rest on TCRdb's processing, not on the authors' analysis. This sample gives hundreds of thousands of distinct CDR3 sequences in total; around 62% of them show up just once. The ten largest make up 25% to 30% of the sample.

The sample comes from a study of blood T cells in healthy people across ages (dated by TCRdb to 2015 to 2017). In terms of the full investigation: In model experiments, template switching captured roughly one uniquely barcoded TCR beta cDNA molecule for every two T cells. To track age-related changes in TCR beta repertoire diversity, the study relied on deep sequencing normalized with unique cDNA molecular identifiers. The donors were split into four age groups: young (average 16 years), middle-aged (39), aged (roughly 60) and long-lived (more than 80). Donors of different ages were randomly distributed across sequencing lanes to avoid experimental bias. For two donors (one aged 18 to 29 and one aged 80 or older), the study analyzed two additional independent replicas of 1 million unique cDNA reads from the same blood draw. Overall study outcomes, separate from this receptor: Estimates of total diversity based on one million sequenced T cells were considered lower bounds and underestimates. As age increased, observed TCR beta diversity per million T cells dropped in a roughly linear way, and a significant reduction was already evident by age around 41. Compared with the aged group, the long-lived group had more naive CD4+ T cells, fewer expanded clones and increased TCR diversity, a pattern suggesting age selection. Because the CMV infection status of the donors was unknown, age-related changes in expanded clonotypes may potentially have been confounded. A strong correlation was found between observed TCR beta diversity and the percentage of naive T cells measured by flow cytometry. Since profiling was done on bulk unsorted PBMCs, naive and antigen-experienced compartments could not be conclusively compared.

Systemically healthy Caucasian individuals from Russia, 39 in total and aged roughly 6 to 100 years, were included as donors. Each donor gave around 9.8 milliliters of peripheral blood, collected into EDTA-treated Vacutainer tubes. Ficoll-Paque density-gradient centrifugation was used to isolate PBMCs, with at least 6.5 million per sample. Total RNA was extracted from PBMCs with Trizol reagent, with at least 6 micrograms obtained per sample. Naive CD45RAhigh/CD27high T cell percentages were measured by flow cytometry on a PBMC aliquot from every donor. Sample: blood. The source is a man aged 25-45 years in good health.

The DNA sequence reads TGTGCCAGCAGTTACCTGGGTAGCGGGACCAATGAGCAGTTCTTC. Protein translation: CASSYLGSGTNEQFF. The V and J genes are TRBV6-2 or TRBV6-3 and TRBJ2-1, with 8 bases aligning to TRBD2. Trimmed from V: 2 bases; trimmed from J: 6 bases; junction bases lacking a gene match: 6. Taken from the germline V gene, the CDR1 and CDR2 loops are MNHEY and SVGEGT. Including cysteine and phenylalanine, the CDR3 has 15 amino acids. The CDR3 DNA has 45 bases and is translated from base 1.